This T cell receptor beta chain was sequenced during a study of siplizumab effects on memory and regulatory T cells. V lost 4 bases to trimming and J lost 4 bases, with 5 bases between them. The germline CDR1 and CDR2 sequences are MNHEY and SVGAGI. The CDR3 sequence is 12 residues long. This clone was counted a few times. TCRdb keeps only in-frame clones here, not all; method: immunoSEQ multiplex PCR. The sample includes 90,000 to 140,000 clones, about 92% of them seen just once. V and J are TRBV6-5 and TRBJ1-5; D unclear. The sample taken for sequencing was CD4+ T cells sorted from blood. The source of this sequence is a human donor in good health. CDR3 residues: CASSFLNQPQHF. CDR3 nucleotides: TGTGCCAGCAGTTTCCTGAATCAGCCCCAGCATTTT.